What follows are 5 T cell receptor beta chains derived from one specimen sequenced in a study of T cell changes during pregnancy in multiple sclerosis. Only in-frame clones appear in the TCRdb table, and some are missing; sequencing was by immunoSEQ multiplex PCR. The table has fewer than 95,000 clones, about 94% seen once. This sample comprised peripheral blood, obtained in the first trimester of pregnancy. The source of these receptors is a female donor in good health, enrolled as a control in a pregnancy study.

V and J are TRBV7-2 and TRBJ2-1; D call uncertain. The CDR3 runs to 16 residues. V was pared by 5 bases and J by 2 bases, with 16 bases between. CDR1 is SGHTA and CDR2 is FQGNSA in the germline V gene. CDR3 protein: CASSPKTSLTYNEQFF. The CDR3 region has the DNA TGTGCCAGCAGCCCGAAGACTTCCCTCACCTACAATGAGCAGTTCTTC.

The V call is TRBV5-6, the J call TRBJ1-5, with 8 bases aligning to TRBD1. This CDR3 region has 15 residues. Trimming at V came to 4 bases and at J to 2 bases, leaving 5 bases not matched to a gene. CDR1 is SGHDT, CDR2 YYEEEE, per germline. The CDR3, as DNA: TGTGCCAGCAGCCCAATGGGACAGGGCAATCAGCCCCAGCATTTT. As protein: CASSPMGQGNQPQHF.

J is TRBJ2-5 and V is TRBV27; TRBD2 agrees at 13 bases. The germline V gene has CDR1 MNHEY and CDR2 SMNVEV (reference sequence). The V and J ends lost 4 bases and 5 bases, in that order; junction bases with no gene match: 10. CDR3 length: 17 residues. CDR3 sequence reads: CASSSRTSGRERETQYF. CDR3 sequence (DNA): TGTGCCAGCAGTTCTCGGACTAGCGGGAGAGAAAGGGAGACCCAGTACTTC.

The chain has TRBV6-1 and TRBJ1-2; D unclear. V lost 1 base and J 8 bases, leaving 23 bases between the germline ends. CDR3 length: 17 amino acids. Per the germline V gene, CDR1 is MNHNS and CDR2 is SASEGT. CDR3 amino acids: CASSEDPLFEGGFGYTF. The CDR3 DNA reads as TGTGCCAGCAGTGAAGACCCTTTATTTGAGGGTGGATTCGGCTACACCTTC.

CDR3 DNA sequence: TGTGCCAGCAGCGGACAGGGGGAAAACATTCAGTACTTC. Protein product: CASSGQGENIQYF. The V gene is TRBV9, the J gene TRBJ2-4; 9 positions match TRBD1. CDR1 and CDR2 (germline): SGDLS, YYNGEE. V trimming: 3 bases; J trimming: 5 bases; junction bases outside the gene matches: 0. This CDR3 has 13 residues.